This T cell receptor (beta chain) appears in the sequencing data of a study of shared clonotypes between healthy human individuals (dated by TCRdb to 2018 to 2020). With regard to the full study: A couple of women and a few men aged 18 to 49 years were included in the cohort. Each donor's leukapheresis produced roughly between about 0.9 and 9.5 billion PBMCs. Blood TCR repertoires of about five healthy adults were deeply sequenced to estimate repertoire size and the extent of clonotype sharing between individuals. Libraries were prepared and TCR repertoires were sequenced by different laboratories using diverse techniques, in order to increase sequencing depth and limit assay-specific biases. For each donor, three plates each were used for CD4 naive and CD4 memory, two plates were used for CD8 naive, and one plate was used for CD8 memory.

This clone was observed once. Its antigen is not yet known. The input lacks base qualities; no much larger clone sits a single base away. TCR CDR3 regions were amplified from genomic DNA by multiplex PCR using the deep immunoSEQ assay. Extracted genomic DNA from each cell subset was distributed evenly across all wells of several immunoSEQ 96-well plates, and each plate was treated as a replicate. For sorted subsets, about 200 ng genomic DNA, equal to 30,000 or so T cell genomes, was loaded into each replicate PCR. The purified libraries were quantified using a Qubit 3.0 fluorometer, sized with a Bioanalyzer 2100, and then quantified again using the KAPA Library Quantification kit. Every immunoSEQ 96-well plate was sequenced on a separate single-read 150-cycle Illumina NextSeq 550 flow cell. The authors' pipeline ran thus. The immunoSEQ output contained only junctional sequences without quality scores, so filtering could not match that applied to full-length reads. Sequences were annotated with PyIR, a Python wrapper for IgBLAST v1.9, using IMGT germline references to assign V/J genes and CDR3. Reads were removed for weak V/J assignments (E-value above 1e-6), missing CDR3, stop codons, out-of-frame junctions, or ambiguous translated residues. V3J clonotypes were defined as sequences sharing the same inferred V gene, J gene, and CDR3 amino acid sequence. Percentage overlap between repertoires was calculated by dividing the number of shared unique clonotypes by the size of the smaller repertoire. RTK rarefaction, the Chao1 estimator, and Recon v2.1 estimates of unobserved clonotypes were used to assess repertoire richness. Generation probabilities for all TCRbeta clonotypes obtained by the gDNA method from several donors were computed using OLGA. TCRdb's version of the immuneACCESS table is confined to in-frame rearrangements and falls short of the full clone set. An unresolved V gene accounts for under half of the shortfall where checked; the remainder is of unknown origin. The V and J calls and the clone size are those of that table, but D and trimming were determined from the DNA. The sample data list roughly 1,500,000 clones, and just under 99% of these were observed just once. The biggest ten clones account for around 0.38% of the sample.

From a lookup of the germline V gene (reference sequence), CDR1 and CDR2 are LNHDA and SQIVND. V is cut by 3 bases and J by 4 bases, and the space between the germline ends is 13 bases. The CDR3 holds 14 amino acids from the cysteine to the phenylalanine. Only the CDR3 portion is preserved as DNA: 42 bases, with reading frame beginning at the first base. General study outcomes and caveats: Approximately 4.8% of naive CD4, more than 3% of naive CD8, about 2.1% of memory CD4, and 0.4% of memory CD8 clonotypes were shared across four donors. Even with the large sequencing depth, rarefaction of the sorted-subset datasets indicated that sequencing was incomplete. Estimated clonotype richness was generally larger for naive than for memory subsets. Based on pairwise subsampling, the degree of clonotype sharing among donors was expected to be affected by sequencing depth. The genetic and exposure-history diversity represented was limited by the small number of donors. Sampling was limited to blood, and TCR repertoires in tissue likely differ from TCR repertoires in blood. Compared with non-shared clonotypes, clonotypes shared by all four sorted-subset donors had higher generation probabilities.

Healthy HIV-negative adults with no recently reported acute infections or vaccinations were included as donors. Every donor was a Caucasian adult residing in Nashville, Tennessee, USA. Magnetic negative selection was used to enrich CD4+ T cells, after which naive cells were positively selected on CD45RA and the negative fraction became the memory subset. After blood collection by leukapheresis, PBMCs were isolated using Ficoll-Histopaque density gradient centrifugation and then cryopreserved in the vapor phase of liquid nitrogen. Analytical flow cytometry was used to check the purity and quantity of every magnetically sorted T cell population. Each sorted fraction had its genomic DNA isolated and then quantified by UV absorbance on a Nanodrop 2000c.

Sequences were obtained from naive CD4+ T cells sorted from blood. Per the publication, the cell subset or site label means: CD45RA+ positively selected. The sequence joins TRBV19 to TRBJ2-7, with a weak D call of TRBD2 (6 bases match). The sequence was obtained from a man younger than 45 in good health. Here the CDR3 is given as CASSMRGGVYEQYF. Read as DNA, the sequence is TGTGCCAGTAGTATGCGTGGAGGGGTGTACGAGCAGTACTTC.